This TCR beta chain was captured in a study of cytomegalovirus exposure and HLA in healthy donors. Germline CDR1 and CDR2: SNHLY and FYNNEI. Germline trimming cut 7 bases from V and 2 bases from J; bases unmatched to any gene: 5. The CDR3 extends over 14 amino acids. This table comes from immunoSEQ multiplex PCR, and its TCRdb copy is limited to in-frame clones, with some not included. The sample contains about 240,000 clones, around 88% of which appear only once. Material: PBMCs. This chain links TRBV2 with TRBJ2-7; 10 bases fit TRBD1. The clonotype was recovered from a woman between 25 and 40 years old in good health and CMV-seropositive. The CDR3 DNA reads TGTGCCAGCATCGGGACAGGGGTGGCCTACGAGCAGTACTTC. Protein: CASIGTGVAYEQYF.